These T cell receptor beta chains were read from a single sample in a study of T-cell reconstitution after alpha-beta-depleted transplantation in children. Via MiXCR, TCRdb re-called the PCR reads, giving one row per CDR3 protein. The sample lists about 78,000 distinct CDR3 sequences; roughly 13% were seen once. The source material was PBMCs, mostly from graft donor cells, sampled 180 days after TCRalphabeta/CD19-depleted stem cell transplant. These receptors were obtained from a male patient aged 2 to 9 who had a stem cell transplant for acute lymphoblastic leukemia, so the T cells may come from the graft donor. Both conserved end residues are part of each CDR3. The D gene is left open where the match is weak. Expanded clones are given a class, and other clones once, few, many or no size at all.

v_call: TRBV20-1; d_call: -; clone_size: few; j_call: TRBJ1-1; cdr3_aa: CSPLGGTEAFF; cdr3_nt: TGCAGTCCTTTAGGGGGCACTGAAGCTTTCTTT
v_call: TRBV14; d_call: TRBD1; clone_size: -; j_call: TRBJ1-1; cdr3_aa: CASNQDRTGRVATEAFF; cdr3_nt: TGTGCCAGCAACCAAGACAGGACAGGGAGGGTGGCCACTGAAGCTTTCTTT
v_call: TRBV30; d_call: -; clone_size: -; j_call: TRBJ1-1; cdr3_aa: CAWSVVQVNTEAFF; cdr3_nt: TGTGCCTGGAGTGTAGTCCAGGTGAACACTGAAGCTTTCTTT
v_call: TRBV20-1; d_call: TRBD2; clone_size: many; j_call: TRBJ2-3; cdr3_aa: CSARVTSGRLDTQYF; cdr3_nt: TGCAGTGCTAGAGTTACTAGCGGGAGATTAGATACGCAGTATTTT
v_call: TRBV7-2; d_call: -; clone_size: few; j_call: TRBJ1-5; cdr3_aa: CASSLVAVFLFNQPQHF; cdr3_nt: TGTGCCAGCAGCTTAGTAGCGGTGTTCTTATTCAATCAGCCCCAGCATTTT
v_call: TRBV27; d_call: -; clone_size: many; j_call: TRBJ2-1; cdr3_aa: CASSLSRSAYNEQFF; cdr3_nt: TGTGCCAGCAGTTTAAGTAGGTCAGCTTACAATGAGCAGTTCTTC
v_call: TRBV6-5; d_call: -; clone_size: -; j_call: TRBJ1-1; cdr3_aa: CASSHFRGSWGTEAFF; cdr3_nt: TGTGCCAGCAGTCACTTTAGGGGATCCTGGGGAACTGAAGCTTTCTTT
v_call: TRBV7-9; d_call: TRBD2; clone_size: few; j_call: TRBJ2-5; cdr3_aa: CASSLVAGVLQETQYF; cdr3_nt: TGTGCCAGCAGCTTAGTCGCGGGAGTTTTACAAGAGACCCAGTACTTC
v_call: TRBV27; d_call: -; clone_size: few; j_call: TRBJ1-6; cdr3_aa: CASSEGYRDSPLHF; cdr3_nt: TGTGCCAGCAGTGAAGGATACAGGGATTCACCCCTCCACTTT
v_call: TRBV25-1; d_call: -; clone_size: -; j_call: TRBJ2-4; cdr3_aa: CASSEWSRDIQYF; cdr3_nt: TGTGCCAGCAGTGAATGGAGTAGGGACATTCAGTACTTC
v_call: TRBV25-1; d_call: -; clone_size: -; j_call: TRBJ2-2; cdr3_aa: CASSDRINTGELFF; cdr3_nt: TGTGCCAGCAGTGATCGGATAAACACCGGGGAGCTGTTTTTT
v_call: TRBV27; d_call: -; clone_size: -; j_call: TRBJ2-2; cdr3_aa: CAILLDGLFF; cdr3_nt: TGTGCCATTCTTCTCGACGGGCTGTTTTTT
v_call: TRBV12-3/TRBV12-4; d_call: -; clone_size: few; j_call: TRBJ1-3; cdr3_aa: CASRSGVLGGNTIYF; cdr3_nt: TGTGCCAGCAGGTCCGGAGTTTTAGGGGGAAACACCATATATTTT
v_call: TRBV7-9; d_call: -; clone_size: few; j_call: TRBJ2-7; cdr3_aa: CASSPLGAPHEQYF; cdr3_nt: TGTGCCAGCAGCCCCCTCGGGGCTCCCCACGAGCAGTACTTC
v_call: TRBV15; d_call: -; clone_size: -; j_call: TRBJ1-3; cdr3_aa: CATSQLSGNTIYF; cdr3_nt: TGTGCCACCAGTCAGCTATCTGGAAACACCATATATTTT
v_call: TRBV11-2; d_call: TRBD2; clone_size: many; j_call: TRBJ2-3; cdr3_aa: CASSFSGGPTDTQYF; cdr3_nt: TGTGCCAGCAGCTTTAGCGGGGGGCCCACAGATACGCAGTATTTT
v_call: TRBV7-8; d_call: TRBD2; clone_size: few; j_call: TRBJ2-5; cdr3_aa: CASSLVSGEGETQYF; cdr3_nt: TGTGCCAGCAGCTTAGTGTCGGGGGAGGGAGAGACCCAGTACTTC
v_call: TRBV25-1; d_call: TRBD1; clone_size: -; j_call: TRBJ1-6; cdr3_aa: CASIYGTGLSSYNSPLHF; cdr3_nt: TGTGCCAGCATTTACGGGACAGGCCTTAGCTCCTATAATTCACCCCTCCACTTT
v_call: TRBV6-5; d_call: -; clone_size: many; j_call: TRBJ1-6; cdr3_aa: CASSYNLNSPLHF; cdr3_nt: TGTGCCAGCAGTTATAACTTAAATTCACCCCTCCACTTT
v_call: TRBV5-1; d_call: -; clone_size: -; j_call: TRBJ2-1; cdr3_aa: CASSLEAGLNEQFF; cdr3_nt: TGCGCCAGCAGCTTGGAGGCGGGGTTGAATGAGCAGTTCTTC
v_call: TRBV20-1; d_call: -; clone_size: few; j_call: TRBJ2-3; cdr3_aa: CSAWKRVPPTDTQYF; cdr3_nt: TGCAGTGCTTGGAAAAGGGTTCCTCCCACAGATACGCAGTATTTT
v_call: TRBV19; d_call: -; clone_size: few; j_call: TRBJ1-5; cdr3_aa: CASSVAGRQPQHF; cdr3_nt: TGTGCCAGTAGTGTGGCAGGGCGGCAGCCCCAGCATTTT
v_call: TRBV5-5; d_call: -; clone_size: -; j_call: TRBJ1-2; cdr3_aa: CASRPGQVYGYTF; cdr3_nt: TGTGCCAGCCGTCCTGGGCAGGTTTATGGCTACACCTTC
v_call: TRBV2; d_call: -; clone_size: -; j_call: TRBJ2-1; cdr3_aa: CASSDPYGTLLYNEQFF; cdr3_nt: TGTGCCAGCAGTGATCCGTATGGGACCCTATTATACAATGAGCAGTTCTTC
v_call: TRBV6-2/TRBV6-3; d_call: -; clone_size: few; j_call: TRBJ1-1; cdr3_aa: CASSYGEHTEAFF; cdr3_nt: TGTGCCAGCAGTTACGGAGAGCACACTGAAGCTTTCTTT
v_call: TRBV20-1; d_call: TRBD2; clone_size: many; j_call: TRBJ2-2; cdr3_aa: CSAPGLAASTGELFF; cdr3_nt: TGCAGTGCCCCGGGACTAGCGGCTTCTACCGGGGAGCTGTTTTTT
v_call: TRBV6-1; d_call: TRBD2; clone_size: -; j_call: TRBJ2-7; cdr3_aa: CASSPPGGYEQYF; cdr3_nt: TGTGCCAGCAGTCCCCCGGGGGGATACGAGCAGTACTTC
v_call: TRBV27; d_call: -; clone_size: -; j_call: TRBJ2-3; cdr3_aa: CASSLLGTQYF; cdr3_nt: TGTGCCAGCAGTTTATTGGGTACGCAGTATTTT